A single sample gave rise to the 7 T cell receptor beta chains below, sequenced in a study of T cells in Graves' hyperthyroidism and ophthalmopathy. There were TCR beta CDR3 regions amplified from RNA transcripts. HTBI primers were the set used in a first-round RT-PCR of the TCR CDR3. MiXCR, run by TCRdb on the multiplex PCR reads, gives a single entry per CDR3 protein. The sample consists of 270,000 or so distinct CDR3 sequences, 25% of them appearing once. The sequenced material came from blood. All receptors derive from a man aged 35-49 years with Graves' hyperthyroidism that later progressed to Graves' ophthalmopathy.

This clonotype was counted only a few times. The chain joins TRBV27 to TRBJ2-7; D is uncertain. Germline V CDR1 and CDR2: MNHEY, SMNVEV (reference sequence). The CDR3 runs 14 residues. V was clipped by 2 bases and J by 3 bases, with 11 bases between them. The CDR3 spells CASSLGPASYEQYF. CDR3 bases: TGTGCCAGCAGTTTAGGGCCCGCAAGCTACGAGCAGTACTTC.

This clonotype was recorded many times. J is TRBJ2-7 and V is TRBV5-1; 7 nucleotides match TRBD1. After removal of 0 bases from V and 2 bases from J, the junction contained 5 bases not matched to a gene. The CDR3 length is 15 residues. From germline, CDR1 is SGHRS and CDR2 YFSETQ. The DNA of the CDR3 is TGCGCCAGCAGCTTGGGACAGGGAATGGCCTACGAGCAGTACTTC. Its translation is CASSLGQGMAYEQYF.

V and J are TRBV29-1 and TRBJ2-5, with TRBD2 matching over 15 bases. Germline V gives CDR1 SQVTM, CDR2 ANQGSEA. The CDR3 contains 15 residues. The trim removed 6 bases at V and 1 base at J, leaving 3 bases unmatched. CDR3 DNA: TGCAGCGTGGGACTAGCGGGAGGAGGCCAAGAGACCCAGTACTTC. Residues: CSVGLAGGGQETQYF.

The V call is TRBV19, the J call TRBJ2-7, with D possibly being TRBD1 or TRBD2 (5 bases each). The CDR3 contains 14 residues. CDR1 and CDR2 from the germline V gene are LNHDA and SQIVND (reference sequence). V was cut by 5 bases and J by 2 bases, with 13 bases left in between. The CDR3, as DNA: TGTGCCAGTAGTTACGGGACCCCTACCTACGAGCAGTACTTC. It codes for CASSYGTPTYEQYF.

This clonotype was seen ten or more times. The chain couples TRBV18 to TRBJ2-7; a possible D gene is TRBD1 (6 bases). Germline V gives CDR1 KGHSH, CDR2 LQKENI. Trimming stripped 2 bases from V and 2 bases from J, with 16 bases between. This CDR3 contains 16 residues. DNA for the CDR3: TGTGCCAGCTCACCAAGGTACGGGGCAGGGGCCTACGAGCAGTACTTC. This gives the protein CASSPRYGAGAYEQYF. Full variable domain (remainder filled in from reference TRBV18 and TRBJ2-7): NAGVMQNPRHLVRRRGQEARLRCSPMKGHSHVYWYRQLPEEGLKFMVYLQKENIIDESGMPKERFSAEFPKEGPSILRIQQVVRGDSAAYFCASSPRYGAGAYEQYFGPGTRLTVT.

This clonotype was observed at least ten times. The chain couples TRBV4-1 to TRBJ1-6; D remains ambiguous. V lost 3 bases to trimming and J lost 7 bases, with 13 bases between them. Germline V lookup: CDR1 MGHRA, CDR2 YSYEKL. The CDR3 extends over 15 amino acids. The CDR3 is CASSQRPGLNSPLHF. DNA of the CDR3: TGCGCCAGCAGCCAGAGACCGGGTCTCAATTCACCCCTCCACTTT.

This clonotype showed up many times. The chain uses TRBV6-1 and TRBJ2-1; 8 nucleotides agree with TRBD2. Germline V gives CDR1 MNHNS, CDR2 SASEGT. With 4 bases clipped from V and 1 base from J, the junction kept 6 bases outside the gene matches. CDR3 length: 16 amino acids. The CDR3 region is CASSGQTSESYNEQFF. The CDR3 DNA reads TGTGCCAGCAGTGGTCAGACTAGCGAGTCCTACAATGAGCAGTTCTTC.